The T cell receptor (beta chain) described here comes from a study of T cells after yellow fever vaccination. For the study at large: Fractions with few cells were prepared using SMART-Seq v4 Ultra Low Input. Study-level findings and limits: Weaker, the secondary response peaked sooner, at day 5 versus 15.

TCRdb re-analysed the 5' RACE reads in MiXCR, keeping a single row per CDR3 protein. Of about 340,000 distinct CDR3 sequences in the sample, almost 4% were seen once. This CDR3 has 15 residues. Looked up from germline, CDR1 is SGDLS and CDR2 is YYNGEE. The V and J ends lost 0 bases and 5 bases respectively, with 14 bases between them. A few counts support this clonotype. Its target is not known. This clonotype was obtained from a young man who received the YFV17D yellow fever vaccine. The sample consisted of PBMCs, taken 5 days after the yellow fever booster vaccination. The chain employs TRBV9 and TRBJ2-5; D may be TRBD1 or TRBD2 (5 bases each). The CDR3 DNA sequence: TGTGCCAGCAGCGTAGGGGGGACGCACCGGGAGACCCAGTACTTC. Its protein product is CASSVGGTHRETQYF.